These T cell receptor beta chains were read from a single sample in a study of cytomegalovirus exposure and HLA in healthy donors. Sequenced by immunoSEQ multiplex PCR; TCRdb stores in-frame clones only, minus some. The data contain under 200,000 clones, 60% to 80% of them singletons. The specimen was PBMCs. These receptors came from a man aged 50 to 60 in good health and CMV-seropositive. Both conserved end residues are part of each CDR3.

v_call cdr3_aa
TRBV10-2 CASSGLQETQYF
TRBV2 CASSETATNQPQHF
TRBV5-1 CASRRGTGTNEQYF
TRBV5-1 CASSRDRQETQYF
TRBV25-1 CASGRTGGGEQYF
TRBV7-8 CASSFSGLIIF
TRBV28 CASRTSGTGTGNTIYF
TRBV6-5 CASSPRAGNYGYTF
TRBV7-2 CASSLGGVGGYTF
TRBV5-6 CASSPPRTPNTGELFF
TRBV4-3 CASSQDRMWAGRGGTDTQYF
TRBV12-5 CASALGQGGQYTEAFF
TRBV4-3 CASSRERGAYNEQFF
TRBV4-1 CASSQAGTLARETQYF
TRBV5-1 CAGSSGGSYNEQFF